This entry describes one T cell receptor (beta chain). One end of the junction fails to match germline, which may point to a read error. TCRdb ran MiXCR on the 5' RACE reads and lists one entry per CDR3 protein. In the table there are about 6,200 distinct CDR3 sequences, roughly three fifths of which are singletons. CD25-based Treg depletion was applied to purified naive CD4+ T cells. The CDR3 loop spans 15 amino acids. Germline V CDR1 and CDR2: KGHSH, LQKENI. This TCR was recovered from a female donor with breast cancer. The chain recombines TRBV18 with TRBJ1-6; D is uncertain. Sequencing was done on a sample of naive CD4+ T cells sorted from blood. Sample subset: naive CD4+ T cells, CD4+CD45RA+CD25-. The CDR3 bases are TGTGCCAGCCCACCACCGTTTGGGTCCAATTCACCCCTCCACTTT. It yields the protein CASPPPFGSNSPLHF.